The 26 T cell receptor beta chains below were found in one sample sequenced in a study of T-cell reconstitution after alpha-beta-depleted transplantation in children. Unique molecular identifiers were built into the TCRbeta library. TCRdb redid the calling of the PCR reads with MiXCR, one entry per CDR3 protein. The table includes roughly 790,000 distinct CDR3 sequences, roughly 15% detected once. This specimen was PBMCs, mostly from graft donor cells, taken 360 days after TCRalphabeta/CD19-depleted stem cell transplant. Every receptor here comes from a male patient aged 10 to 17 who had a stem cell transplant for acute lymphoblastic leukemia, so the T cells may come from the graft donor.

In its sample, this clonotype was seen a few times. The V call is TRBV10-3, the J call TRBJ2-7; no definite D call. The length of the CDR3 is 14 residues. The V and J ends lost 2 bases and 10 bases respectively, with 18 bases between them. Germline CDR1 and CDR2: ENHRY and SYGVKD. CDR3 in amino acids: CAISEGDFLRLQYF. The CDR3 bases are TGTGCCATCAGTGAGGGGGATTTTCTAAGGCTCCAGTACTTC.

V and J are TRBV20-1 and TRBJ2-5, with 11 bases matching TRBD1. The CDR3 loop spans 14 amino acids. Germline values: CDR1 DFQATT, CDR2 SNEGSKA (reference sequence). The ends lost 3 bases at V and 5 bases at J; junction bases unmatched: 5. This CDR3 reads CSARDRGLRETQYF. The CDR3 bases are TGCAGTGCTAGGGACAGGGGGCTGCGGGAGACCCAGTACTTC.

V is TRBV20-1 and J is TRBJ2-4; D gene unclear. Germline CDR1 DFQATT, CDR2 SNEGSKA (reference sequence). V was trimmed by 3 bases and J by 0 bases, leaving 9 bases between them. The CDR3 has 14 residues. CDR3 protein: CSAREPLAKNIQYF. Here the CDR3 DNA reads TGCAGTGCTAGGGAGCCTCTAGCCAAAAACATTCAGTACTTC.

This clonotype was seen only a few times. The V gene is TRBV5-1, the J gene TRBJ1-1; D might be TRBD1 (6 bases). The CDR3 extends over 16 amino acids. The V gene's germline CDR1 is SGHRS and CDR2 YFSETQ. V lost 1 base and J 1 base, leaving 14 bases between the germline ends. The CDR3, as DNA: TGCGCCAGCAGCTTGCTATTCAAGGGGGGGAACACTGAAGCTTTCTTT. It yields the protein CASSLLFKGGNTEAFF. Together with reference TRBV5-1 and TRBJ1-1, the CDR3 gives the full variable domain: KAGVTQTPRYLIKTRGQQVTLSCSPISGHRSVSWYQQTPGQGLQFLFEYFSETQRNKGNFPGRFSGRQFSNSRSEMNVSTLELGDSALYLCASSLLFKGGNTEAFFGQGTRLTVV.

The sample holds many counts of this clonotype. The CDR3 bases are TGTGCCCCCCCGTCGGGGGGAGTGGAATACGAGCAGTACTTC. Residues: CAPPSGGVEYEQYF. The chain recombines TRBV10-3 with TRBJ2-7; 7 bases line up with TRBD2. V was pared by 11 bases and J by 4 bases, with 14 bases of the junction left unmatched. CDR1 is ENHRY and CDR2 is SYGVKD in the germline V gene. CDR3 length: 14 amino acids.

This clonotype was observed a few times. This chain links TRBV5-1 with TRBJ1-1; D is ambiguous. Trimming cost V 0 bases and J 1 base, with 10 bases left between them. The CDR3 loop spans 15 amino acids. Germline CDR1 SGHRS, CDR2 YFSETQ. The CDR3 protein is CASSLELGRNTEAFF. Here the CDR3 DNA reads TGCGCCAGCAGCTTGGAGTTGGGGAGGAACACTGAAGCTTTCTTT.

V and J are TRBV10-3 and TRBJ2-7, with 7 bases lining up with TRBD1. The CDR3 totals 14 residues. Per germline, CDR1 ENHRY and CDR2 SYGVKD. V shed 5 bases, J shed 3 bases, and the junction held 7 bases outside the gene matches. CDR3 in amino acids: CAISLGGADYEQYF. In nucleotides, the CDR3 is TGTGCCATCAGTCTAGGGGGCGCCGACTACGAGCAGTACTTC.

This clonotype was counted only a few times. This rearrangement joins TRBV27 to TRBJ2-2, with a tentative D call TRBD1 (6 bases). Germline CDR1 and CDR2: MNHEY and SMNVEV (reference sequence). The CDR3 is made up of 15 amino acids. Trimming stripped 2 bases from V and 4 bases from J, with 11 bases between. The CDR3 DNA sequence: TGTGCCAGCAGTTTAGACAGGTTCTTCACCGGGGAGCTGTTTTTT. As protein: CASSLDRFFTGELFF.

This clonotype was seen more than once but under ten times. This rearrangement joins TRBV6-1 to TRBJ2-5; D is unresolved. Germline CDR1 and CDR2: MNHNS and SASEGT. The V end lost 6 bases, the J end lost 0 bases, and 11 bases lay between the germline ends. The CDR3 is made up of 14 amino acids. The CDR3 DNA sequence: TGTGCCAGCAGCCGAACAGTGTACCAAGAGACCCAGTACTTC. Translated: CASSRTVYQETQYF.

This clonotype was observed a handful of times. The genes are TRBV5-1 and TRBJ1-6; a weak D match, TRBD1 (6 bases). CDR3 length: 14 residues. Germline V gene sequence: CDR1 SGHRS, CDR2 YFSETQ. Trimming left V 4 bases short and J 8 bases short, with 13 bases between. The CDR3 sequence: CASSREGVDSPLHF. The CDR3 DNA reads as TGCGCCAGCAGCCGCGAGGGGGTGGATTCACCCCTCCACTTT. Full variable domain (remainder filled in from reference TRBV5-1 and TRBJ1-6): KAGVTQTPRYLIKTRGQQVTLSCSPISGHRSVSWYQQTPGQGLQFLFEYFSETQRNKGNFPGRFSGRQFSNSRSEMNVSTLELGDSALYLCASSREGVDSPLHFGNGTRLTVT.

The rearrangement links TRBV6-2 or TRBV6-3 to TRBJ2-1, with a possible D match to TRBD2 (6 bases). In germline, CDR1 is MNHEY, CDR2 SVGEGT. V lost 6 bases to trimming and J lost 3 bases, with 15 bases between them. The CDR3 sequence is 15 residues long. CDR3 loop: CASRSLRRGYNEQFF. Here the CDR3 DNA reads TGTGCCAGCAGATCCCTAAGGAGGGGCTACAATGAGCAGTTCTTC.

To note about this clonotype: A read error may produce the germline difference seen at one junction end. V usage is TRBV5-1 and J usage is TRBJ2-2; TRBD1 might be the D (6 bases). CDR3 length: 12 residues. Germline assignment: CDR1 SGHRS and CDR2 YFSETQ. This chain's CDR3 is CVSHRDTGELFF. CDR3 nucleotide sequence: TGCGTCAGCCACAGGGACACCGGGGAGCTGTTTTTT.

CDR3 loop: CASSDGTASYNEQFF. The DNA for the CDR3 is TGTGCCAGCAGTGATGGGACAGCCTCATACAATGAGCAGTTCTTC. This chain joins TRBV2 and TRBJ2-1, with 7 bases that match TRBD1. Germline V CDR1 and CDR2: SNHLY, FYNNEI. Unmatched junction bases numbered 6, after V lost 3 bases and J lost 4 bases. CDR3 length: 15 amino acids.

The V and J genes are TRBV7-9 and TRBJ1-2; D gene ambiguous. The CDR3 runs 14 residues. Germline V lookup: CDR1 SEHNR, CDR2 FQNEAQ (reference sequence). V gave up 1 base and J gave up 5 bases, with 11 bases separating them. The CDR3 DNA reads TGTGCCAGCAGCTTAGAACGGGTTACGTATGGCTACACCTTC. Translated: CASSLERVTYGYTF.

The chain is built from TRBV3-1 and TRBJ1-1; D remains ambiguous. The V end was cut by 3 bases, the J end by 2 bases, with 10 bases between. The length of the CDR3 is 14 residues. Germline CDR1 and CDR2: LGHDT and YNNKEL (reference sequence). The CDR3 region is CASSQSLANTEAFF. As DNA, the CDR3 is TGTGCCAGCAGCCAGTCCCTGGCCAACACTGAAGCTTTCTTT.

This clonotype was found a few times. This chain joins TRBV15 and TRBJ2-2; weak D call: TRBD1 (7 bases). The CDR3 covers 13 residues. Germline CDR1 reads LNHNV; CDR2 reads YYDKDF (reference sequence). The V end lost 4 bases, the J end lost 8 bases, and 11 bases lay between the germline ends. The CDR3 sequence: CATSTRGAGELFF. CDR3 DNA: TGTGCCACCAGCACCAGGGGGGCGGGGGAGCTGTTTTTT.

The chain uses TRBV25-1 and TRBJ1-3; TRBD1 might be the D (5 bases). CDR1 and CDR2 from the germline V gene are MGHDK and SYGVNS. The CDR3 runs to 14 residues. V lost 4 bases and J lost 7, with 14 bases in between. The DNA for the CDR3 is TGTGCCAGCAGTGGAACAGGCGACACTAACACCATATATTTT. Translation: CASSGTGDTNTIYF.

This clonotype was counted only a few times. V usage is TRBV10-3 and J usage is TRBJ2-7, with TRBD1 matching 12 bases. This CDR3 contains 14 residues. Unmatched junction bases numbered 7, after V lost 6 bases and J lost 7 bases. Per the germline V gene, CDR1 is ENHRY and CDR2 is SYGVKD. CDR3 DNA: TGTGCCATCAGCCCGGGACAGGGGGCGTGGGAGCAGTACTTC. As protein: CAISPGQGAWEQYF.

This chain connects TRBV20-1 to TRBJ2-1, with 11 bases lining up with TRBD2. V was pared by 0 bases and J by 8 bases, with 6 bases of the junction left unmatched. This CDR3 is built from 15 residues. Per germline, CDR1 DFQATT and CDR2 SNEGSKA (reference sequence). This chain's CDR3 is CSARDASGRIDEQFF. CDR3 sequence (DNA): TGCAGTGCTAGAGACGCTAGCGGGAGGATAGATGAGCAGTTCTTC.

The CDR3 spells CASSSEREMYNEQFF. As DNA, the CDR3 is TGCGCCAGCAGCTCCGAGCGGGAGATGTACAATGAGCAGTTCTTC. The gene calls are TRBV5-1 and TRBJ2-1; 8 bases agree with TRBD2. V was clipped by 3 bases and J by 4 bases; unmatched bases: 6. The CDR3 consists of 15 residues. Germline V gene data show CDR1 as SGHRS and CDR2 as YFSETQ.

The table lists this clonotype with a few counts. The CDR3 is CASLSRDYEQYF. In nucleotides, the CDR3 is TGTGCCAGTCTCAGCAGGGACTACGAGCAGTACTTC. J is TRBJ2-7 and V is TRBV7-9, with a possible D match to TRBD1 (5 bases). The CDR3 spans 12 residues. V was trimmed by 9 bases and J by 3 bases, leaving 12 bases between them. The germline V gene has CDR1 SEHNR and CDR2 FQNEAQ (reference sequence).

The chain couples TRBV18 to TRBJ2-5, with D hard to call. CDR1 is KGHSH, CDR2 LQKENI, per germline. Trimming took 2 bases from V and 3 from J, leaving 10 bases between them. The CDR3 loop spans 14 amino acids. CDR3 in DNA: TGTGCCAGCTCACCAAGTTACGTGGAAGAGACCCAGTACTTC. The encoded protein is CASSPSYVEETQYF. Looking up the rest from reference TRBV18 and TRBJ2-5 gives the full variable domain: NAGVMQNPRHLVRRRGQEARLRCSPMKGHSHVYWYRQLPEEGLKFMVYLQKENIIDESGMPKERFSAEFPKEGPSILRIQQVVRGDSAAYFCASSPSYVEETQYFGPGTRLLVL.

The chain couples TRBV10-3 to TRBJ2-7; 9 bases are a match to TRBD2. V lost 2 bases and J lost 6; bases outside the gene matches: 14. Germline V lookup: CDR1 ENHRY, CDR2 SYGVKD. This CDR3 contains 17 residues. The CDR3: CAISEGALAGRGGEQYF. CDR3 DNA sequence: TGTGCCATCAGTGAGGGGGCACTAGCGGGTCGGGGCGGCGAGCAGTACTTC.

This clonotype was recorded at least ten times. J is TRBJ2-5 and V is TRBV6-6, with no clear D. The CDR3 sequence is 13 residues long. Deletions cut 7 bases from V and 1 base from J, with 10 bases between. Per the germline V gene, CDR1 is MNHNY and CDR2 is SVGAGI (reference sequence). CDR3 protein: CASTPITQETQYF. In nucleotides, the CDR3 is TGTGCCAGCACCCCGATAACCCAAGAGACCCAGTACTTC.

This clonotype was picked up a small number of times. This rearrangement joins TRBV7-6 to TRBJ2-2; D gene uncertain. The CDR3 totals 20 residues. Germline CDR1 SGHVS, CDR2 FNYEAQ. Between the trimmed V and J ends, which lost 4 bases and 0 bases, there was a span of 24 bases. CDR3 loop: CASSSGYVTTATANTGELFF. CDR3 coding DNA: TGTGCCAGCAGCTCCGGCTATGTCACCACCGCTACCGCGAACACCGGGGAGCTGTTTTTT.

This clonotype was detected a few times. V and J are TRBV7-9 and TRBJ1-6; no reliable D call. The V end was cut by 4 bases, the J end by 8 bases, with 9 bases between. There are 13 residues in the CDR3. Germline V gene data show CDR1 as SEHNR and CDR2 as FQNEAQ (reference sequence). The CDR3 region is CASSSNWDSPLHF. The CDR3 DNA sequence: TGTGCCAGCAGCTCAAACTGGGATTCACCCCTCCACTTT.